The text below deals with one T cell receptor beta chain. Trimming took 2 bases from V and 8 from J, leaving 10 bases between them. CDR3 length: 12 residues. Per germline, CDR1 ENHRY and CDR2 SYGVKD. The sample comes from a study of shared clonotypes between healthy human individuals. Only in-frame clones appear in the TCRdb table, and some are missing; sequencing was by immunoSEQ multiplex PCR. The table includes about 1.5 million clones, 95% to 97% detected once. The clonotype originates from a man under 40 in good health. This chain joins TRBV10-3 and TRBJ2-7; D is ambiguous. Sequencing input: naive CD4+ T cells sorted from blood. Subset reported: CD45RA+ positively selected. CDR3 nucleotides: TGTGCCATCAGTGAGCTAACTACGAAGCAGTACTTC. Translating gives CAISELTTKQYF.